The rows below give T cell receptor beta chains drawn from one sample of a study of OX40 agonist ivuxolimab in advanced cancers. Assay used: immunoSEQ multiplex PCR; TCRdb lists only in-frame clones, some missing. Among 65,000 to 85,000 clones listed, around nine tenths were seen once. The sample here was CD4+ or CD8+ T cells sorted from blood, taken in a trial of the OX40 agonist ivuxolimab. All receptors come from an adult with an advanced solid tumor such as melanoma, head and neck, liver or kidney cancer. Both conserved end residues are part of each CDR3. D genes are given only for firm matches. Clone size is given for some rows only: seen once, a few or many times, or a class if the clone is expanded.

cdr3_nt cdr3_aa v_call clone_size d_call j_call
TGTGCCAGTAGTATAGCGGACGGGGCGGGGGTCGAGAAGGGTGCGCAGTATTTT CASSIADGAGVEKGAQYF TRBV19 - TRBD2 TRBJ2-3
TGTGCCATCAGACCGGGACAGGGATCCTACGAGCAGTACTTC CAIRPGQGSYEQYF TRBV10-3 - TRBD1 TRBJ2-7
TGTGCCAGCAGCTCCGGGACAGGGGAATCACCCCTCCACTTT CASSSGTGESPLHF TRBV7-8 - TRBD1 TRBJ1-6
TGTGCCAGTAGCACGAATTACCGCGGGACAGCCGACACTGAAGCTTTCTTT CASSTNYRGTADTEAFF TRBV19 - TRBD1 TRBJ1-1
TGTGCCAGCGGGCTCTTGGACAGGGCCTACAATGAGCAGTTCTTC CASGLLDRAYNEQFF TRBV27 few TRBD1 TRBJ2-1
TGTGCCAGCAGTTACTCTGGGACAGGGTCCTACGAGCAGTACTTC CASSYSGTGSYEQYF TRBV6-5 - TRBD1 TRBJ2-7
TGCAGCGCGGTGGTCACTGAAGCTTTCTTT CSAVVTEAFF TRBV29-1 few - TRBJ1-1
TGTGCCAGCAGCTTAAATCAGCGCACAGATACGCAGTATTTT CASSLNQRTDTQYF TRBV7-3 - - TRBJ2-3
TGTGCCAGCAGCTCGACAGGGCGAGATGGCTACACCTTC CASSSTGRDGYTF TRBV7-3 - TRBD1 TRBJ1-2
TGTGCCAGCAGCCTCGGACGGCTTGGACACAGGAATCAGCCCCAGCATTTT CASSLGRLGHRNQPQHF TRBV28 once - TRBJ1-5
TGTGCCAGCATCCAGAGTTCTGAAGCTTTCTTT CASIQSSEAFF TRBV28 once - TRBJ1-1
TGTGCCAGCACCAAAGACCTTTACGGAAGCAATCAGCCCCAGCATTTT CASTKDLYGSNQPQHF TRBV5-8 - - TRBJ1-5
TGTGCCAGCTCACCACCAGGAGGAGTTCGCGAAAAACTGTTTTTT CASSPPGGVREKLFF TRBV18 - - TRBJ1-4
TGTGCCAGCAGTGTTTCGGGTGGCAATCAGCCCCAGCATTTT CASSVSGGNQPQHF TRBV2 once - TRBJ1-5
TGTGCCAGCAGCCCCCGTGGTAACACCATATATTTT CASSPRGNTIYF TRBV9 once - TRBJ1-3
TGTGCCAGCAGTGAAGAGGGAAGCTATGGCTACACCTTC CASSEEGSYGYTF TRBV6-1 - - TRBJ1-2
TGTGCCAGCAGTTCAGGAGGGGAGACCCAGTACTTC CASSSGGETQYF TRBV28 - - TRBJ2-5
TGTGCCAGCGGTCTTGGGTCTCGGGAGAACACTGAAGCTTTCTTT CASGLGSRENTEAFF TRBV6-5 few - TRBJ1-1
TGCGCCAGCAGGTGGAGGAGTAATGAAAAACTGTTTTTT CASRWRSNEKLFF TRBV5-1 - - TRBJ1-4
TGTGCCATCAGTCCCAGACTCGCGACAGGGAACGCTGGAAACACCATATATTTT CAISPRLATGNAGNTIYF TRBV10-3 - TRBD1 TRBJ1-3
TGTGCCAGCAGTCCCCCGCCAAGGTCAGATACGCAGTATTTT CASSPPPRSDTQYF TRBV28 - - TRBJ2-3
TGTGCCAGCAGCCCGTTGTCGACAGGGAGCACTGAAGCTTTCTTT CASSPLSTGSTEAFF TRBV7-9 - TRBD1 TRBJ1-1
TGTGCCAGCAGTGCTTCAGGGACCAACAATCAGCCCCAGCATTTT CASSASGTNNQPQHF TRBV28 - - TRBJ1-5
TGTGCCATCGGACTGCTAGGGGACACCGGGGAGCTGTTTTTT CAIGLLGDTGELFF TRBV10-3 - - TRBJ2-2
TGTGCCAGCAGCTCACACGGACAGGGGAACACTGAAGCTTTCTTT CASSSHGQGNTEAFF TRBV11-2 - TRBD1 TRBJ1-1
TGCGCCAGCAGCCAAGAACCGGGGGCTTCCACTGAAGCTTTCTTT CASSQEPGASTEAFF TRBV4-3 once - TRBJ1-1
TGTGCCAGCAGTGAACCAGATACGCAGTATTTT CASSEPDTQYF TRBV2 - - TRBJ2-3
TGTGCCGGCAAGGCAGGGAGGGAGGCCCAGTACTTC CAGKAGREAQYF TRBV27 - TRBD2 TRBJ2-5
TGTGCCAGCAGCTTTCACGGACAGGCCTTTGGGAGATCACCCCTCCACTTT CASSFHGQAFGRSPLHF TRBV5-7 - TRBD1 TRBJ1-6
TGTGCCAGTACTCGGGACAGGGCCAACTATGGCTACACCTTC CASTRDRANYGYTF TRBV19 - TRBD1 TRBJ1-2
TGTGCCAGCAAGGAGGGCGCTGAAGCTTTCTTT CASKEGAEAFF TRBV2 once - TRBJ1-1
TGTGCCAGCTCACTCCCGGGTAGCTACGAGCAGTACTTC CASSLPGSYEQYF TRBV18 few - TRBJ2-7